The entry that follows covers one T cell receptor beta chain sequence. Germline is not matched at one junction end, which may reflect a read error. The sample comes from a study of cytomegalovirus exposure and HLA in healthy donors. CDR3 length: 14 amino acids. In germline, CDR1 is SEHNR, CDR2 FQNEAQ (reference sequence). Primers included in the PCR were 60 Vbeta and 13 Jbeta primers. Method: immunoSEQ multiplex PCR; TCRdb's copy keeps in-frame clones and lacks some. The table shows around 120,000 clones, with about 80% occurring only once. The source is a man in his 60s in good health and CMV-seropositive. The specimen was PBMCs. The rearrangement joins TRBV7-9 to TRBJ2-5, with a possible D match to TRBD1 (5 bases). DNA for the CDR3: TGTTCCAGCAGCCTTCGACAGTTCCAAGAGACCCAGTACTTC. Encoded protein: CSSSLRQFQETQYF. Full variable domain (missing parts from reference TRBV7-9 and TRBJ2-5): DTGVSQNPRHKITKRGQNVTFRCDPISEHNRLYWYRQTLGQGPEFLTYFQNEAQLEKSRLLSDRFSAERPKGSFSTLEIQRTEQGDSAMYLCSSSLRQFQETQYFGPGTRLLVL.